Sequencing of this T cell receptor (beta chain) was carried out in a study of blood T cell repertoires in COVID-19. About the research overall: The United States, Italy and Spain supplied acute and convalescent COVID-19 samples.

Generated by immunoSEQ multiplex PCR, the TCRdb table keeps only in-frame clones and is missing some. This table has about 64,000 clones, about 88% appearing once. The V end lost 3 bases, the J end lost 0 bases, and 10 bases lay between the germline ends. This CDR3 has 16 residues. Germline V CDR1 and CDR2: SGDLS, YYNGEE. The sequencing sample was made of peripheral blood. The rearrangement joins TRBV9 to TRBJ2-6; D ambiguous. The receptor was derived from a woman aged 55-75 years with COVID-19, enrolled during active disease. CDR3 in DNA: TGTGCCAGCAGCGGATCTACCAACTCTGGGGCCAACGTCCTGACTTTC. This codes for CASSGSTNSGANVLTF. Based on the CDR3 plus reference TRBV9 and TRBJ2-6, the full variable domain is DSGVTQTPKHLITATGQRVTLRCSPRSGDLSVYWYQQSLDQGLQFLIQYYNGEERAKGNILERFSAQQFPDLHSELNLSSLELGDSALYFCASSGSTNSGANVLTFGAGSRLTVL.